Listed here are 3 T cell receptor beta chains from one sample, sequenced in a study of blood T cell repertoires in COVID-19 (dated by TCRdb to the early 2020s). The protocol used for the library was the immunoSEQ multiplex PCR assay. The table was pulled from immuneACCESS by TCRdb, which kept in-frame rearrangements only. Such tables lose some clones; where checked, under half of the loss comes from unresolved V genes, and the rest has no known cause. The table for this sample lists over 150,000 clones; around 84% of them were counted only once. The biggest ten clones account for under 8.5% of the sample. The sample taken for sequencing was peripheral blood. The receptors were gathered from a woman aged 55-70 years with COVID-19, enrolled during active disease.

For the CDR3, the DNA is TGTGCCAGCAACCGAGCGGGGGGGCAACCTACGCAGTATTTT. Translation gives CASNRAGGQPTQYF. The chain is built from TRBV7-8 and TRBJ2-3; the match to TRBD2 covers 10 bases. Germline lookup yields CDR1 SGHVS and CDR2 FQNEAQ. This CDR3 is built from 14 residues. V shed 7 bases, J shed 8 bases, and the junction held 9 bases outside the gene matches.

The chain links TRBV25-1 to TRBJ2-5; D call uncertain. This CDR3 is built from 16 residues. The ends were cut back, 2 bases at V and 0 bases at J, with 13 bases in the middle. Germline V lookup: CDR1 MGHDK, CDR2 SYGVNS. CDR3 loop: CASSEPRLPYQETQYF. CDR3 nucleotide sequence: TGTGCCAGCAGTGAACCTCGACTGCCGTACCAAGAGACCCAGTACTTC.

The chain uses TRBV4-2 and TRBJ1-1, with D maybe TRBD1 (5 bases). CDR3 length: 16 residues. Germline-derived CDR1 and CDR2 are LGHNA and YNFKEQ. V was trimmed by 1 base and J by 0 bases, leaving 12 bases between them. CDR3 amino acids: CASSQVGTQMNTEAFF. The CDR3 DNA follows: TGTGCCAGCAGCCAAGTCGGGACTCAGATGAACACTGAAGCTTTCTTT.